These 12 T cell receptor beta chains originate from one sample sequenced in a study of T cells after yellow fever vaccination. TCRdb processed the 5' RACE reads anew with MiXCR; each CDR3 protein has one entry. The sample shows hundreds of thousands of distinct CDR3 sequences, 9% to 15% of them seen only once. This sample comprised PBMCs, obtained on the day of the yellow fever booster vaccination. The receptors were sampled from a man aged 30 to 45 who received the YFV17D yellow fever vaccine.

The chain uses TRBV3-1 and TRBJ1-4; D call uncertain. V was cut by 0 bases and J by 7 bases, with 12 bases left in between. The CDR3 is made up of 15 amino acids. Germline loops: CDR1 LGHDT, CDR2 YNNKEL (reference sequence). CDR3 DNA sequence: TGTGCCAGCAGCCAAGAAGCCTGGCAGAGTGAAAAACTGTTTTTT. It specifies CASSQEAWQSEKLFF.

This clonotype was recorded a few times. The chain uses TRBV7-2 and TRBJ2-7, with a weak D call TRBD1 (5 bases). The CDR3 is 15 residues long. The germline gives CDR1 SGHTA, CDR2 FQGNSA. V was pared by 5 bases and J by 2 bases, with 16 bases between. The CDR3 is CASSPLPDSAYEQYF. For the CDR3, the DNA is TGTGCCAGCAGCCCCCTACCCGACAGCGCCTACGAGCAGTACTTC.

This clonotype showed up many times. The chain carries TRBV28 and TRBJ2-7; 7 nucleotides line up with TRBD1. Losses at the gene ends were 5 bases for V and 0 bases for J; bases not matched to a gene: 4. Germline CDR1 MDHEN, CDR2 SYDVKM. This CDR3 has 14 residues. For the CDR3, the DNA is TGTGCCAGCAGTCTCGGGACAGTCTCCTACGAGCAGTACTTC. This sequence encodes CASSLGTVSYEQYF.

This clonotype has only a few counts. The chain recombines TRBV12-3 or TRBV12-4 with TRBJ1-5; D uncertain. The V and J ends lost 2 bases and 12 bases respectively, with 11 bases between them. This CDR3 is 12 amino acids long. The CDR3 reads CASSLSSFVQHF. The CDR3 nucleotides read TGTGCCAGCAGTTTAAGTTCTTTCGTCCAGCATTTT.

V is TRBV4-3 and J is TRBJ2-1; perhaps TRBD2 as D (6 bases). V gave up 3 bases and J gave up 3 bases, with 12 bases separating them. Germline CDR1 LGHNA, CDR2 YSLEER. This CDR3 spans 15 amino acids. CDR3 loop: CASSHAGYSYNEQFF. In nucleotides, the CDR3 is TGCGCCAGCAGCCACGCGGGATATAGCTACAATGAGCAGTTCTTC.

This clonotype was seen at least ten times. The CDR3 bases are TGCGCCAGCGGAGCGGGAGGAGTTGAGCAGTTCTTC. This translates into CASGAGGVEQFF. The genes are TRBV5-1 and TRBJ2-1, with 9 nucleotides matching TRBD2. With 7 bases clipped from V and 9 bases from J, the junction kept 5 bases outside the gene matches. This CDR3 comprises 12 residues. CDR1 and CDR2 (germline): SGHRS, YFSETQ.

This clonotype was observed a few times. This chain connects TRBV7-8 to TRBJ2-3; D unclear. The germline gives CDR1 SGHVS, CDR2 FQNEAQ. With 5 bases removed from V and 2 bases from J, the gap between germline ends came to 8 bases. This CDR3 is 13 amino acids long. The CDR3 DNA reads as TGTGCCAGCAGCCCTGGTATCACAGATACGCAGTATTTT. This codes for CASSPGITDTQYF. Based on the CDR3 plus reference TRBV7-8 and TRBJ2-3, the full variable domain is GAGVSQSPRYKVAKRGQDVALRCDPISGHVSLFWYQQALGQGPEFLTYFQNEAQLDKSGLPSDRFFAERPEGSVSTLKIQRTQQEDSAVYLCASSPGITDTQYFGPGTRLTVL.

This clonotype occurred a few times. V usage is TRBV3-1 and J usage is TRBJ1-4, with D uncertain. The CDR3 is 15 amino acids. Trimming pared 3 bases from V and 8 bases from J, leaving 16 bases between. Germline V gene sequence: CDR1 LGHDT, CDR2 YNNKEL (reference sequence). CDR3 protein: CASSHKITPREKLFF. CDR3 DNA: TGTGCCAGCAGCCACAAGATAACCCCGCGGGAAAAACTGTTTTTT.

This clonotype was observed many times. CDR3 nucleotides: TGTGCCAGCAGTTCTCCTCTAATAGAGACCCAGTACTTC. The encoded protein is CASSSPLIETQYF. This chain connects TRBV12-3 or TRBV12-4 to TRBJ2-5; D gene uncertain. The V and J ends lost 4 bases and 4 bases respectively, with 10 bases between them. This CDR3 has 13 amino acids.

The chain carries TRBV6-1 and TRBJ2-6; the D is unclear. This CDR3 has 15 residues. Germline CDR1 is MNHNS and CDR2 is SASEGT. V lost 8 bases, J lost 0 bases, and 11 bases lay in between. In nucleotides, the CDR3 is TGTGCCAGCGGCGTCCGGCTCTCTGGGGCCAACGTCCTGACTTTC. The encoded protein is CASGVRLSGANVLTF.

The chain employs TRBV24-1 and TRBJ2-1; 10 bases map to TRBD2. This CDR3 is 14 amino acids long. Looked up from germline, CDR1 is KGHDR and CDR2 is SFDVKD. V lost 4 bases, J lost 8 bases, and 4 bases stayed unmatched. The CDR3 nucleotides read TGTGCCACCAGTGACCCTAGCGGGAGCTATGAGCAGTTCTTC. Protein: CATSDPSGSYEQFF.

V is TRBV5-6 and J is TRBJ1-5, with 9 bases fitting TRBD1. The CDR3 runs to 15 residues. Germline CDR1 is SGHDT and CDR2 is YYEEEE. J was trimmed by 3 bases and V by 2 bases; bases with no gene match: 3. The CDR3 protein is CASSLQGANNQPQHF. The CDR3 nucleotides are TGTGCCAGCAGCTTACAGGGGGCTAACAATCAGCCCCAGCATTTT.